The clone carrying this T cell receptor beta chain was detected only once. Original methodology: For nucleated cells, counts were estimated from reference gene primer amplification. Data came from immunoSEQ multiplex PCR; TCRdb stores just in-frame clones and leaves some out. The DNA was the basis for D and trimming; V, J and clone size are from that table. The sample has approximately 170,000 clones, around four fifths seen once. Per germline, CDR1 LGHDT and CDR2 YNNKEL (reference sequence). The CDR3 totals 16 residues. V lost 4 bases to trimming and J lost 0 bases, with 12 bases between them. This entry comes from a study of blood T cell repertoires in COVID-19. About the research overall: COVID-19 samples collected from the United States, Italy and Spain covered acute and convalescent phases. The analysed material was cDNA or gDNA that came from T cells, B-cell-depleted T cells, or PBMCs.

The origin of this receptor is a man in his 70s who had recovered from COVID-19. This chain joins TRBV3-1 (or the pseudogene TRBV3-2) and TRBJ1-4; weak D call: TRBD1 (5 bases). Sequencing was performed on peripheral blood. CDR3 sequence: CASSLGPISTNEKLFF. In DNA form, the CDR3 reads TGTGCCAGCAGCCTGGGGCCGATTTCAACTAATGAAAAACTGTTTTTT.